This TCR beta chain was captured by sequencing in a study of blood T cell repertoires in COVID-19. Background on the study: Spain, Italy and the United States supplied samples that represented acute and convalescent COVID-19. The analysed material was cDNA or gDNA that came from T cells, B-cell-depleted T cells, or PBMCs.

How the authors handled the data: Amplification from reference gene primers served as the basis for estimated nucleated cell counts. Assay used: immunoSEQ multiplex PCR; TCRdb lists only in-frame clones, some missing. D and trimming were read from the DNA, whereas the V and J calls and clone size are those reported in that table. The table lists under 250,000 clones, approximately 80% of them singletons. This clone was seen just once. There are 16 residues in the CDR3. Germline CDR1 is SGHVS and CDR2 is FNYEAQ. Trimming at V came to 4 bases and at J to 9 bases, leaving 10 bases not matched to a gene. Sequenced: peripheral blood. The rearrangement links TRBV7-6 to TRBJ1-6; 9 nucleotides line up with TRBD1. The TCR originated in a human donor in a cohort sampled during active COVID-19. The CDR3 loop is CASSSSPGQGPSPLHF. For the CDR3, the DNA is TGTGCCAGCAGCTCCTCGCCGGGACAGGGACCTTCACCCCTCCACTTT.